Presented here are 26 T cell receptor beta chains from one specimen sequenced in a study of T cells in Graves' hyperthyroidism and ophthalmopathy. RNA transcripts yielded amplified TCR beta CDR3 regions. The TCR CDR3 was amplified in a first-round RT-PCR using the HTBI primer set. TCRdb re-derived calls from the multiplex PCR reads in MiXCR, one entry per CDR3 protein. Of a few hundred thousand distinct CDR3 sequences listed, about 43% are singletons. Sequencing was carried out using peripheral blood or thyroid tissue (not recorded which). Receptors were obtained from an adult woman with Graves' disease, either hyperthyroidism or ophthalmopathy (not recorded which).

This chain links TRBV27 with TRBJ1-2, with D possibly TRBD1 on 6 matching bases. CDR3 size: 14 residues. Trimming pared 5 bases from V and 2 bases from J, leaving 12 bases between. Germline CDR1 is MNHEY and CDR2 is SMNVEV (reference sequence). CDR3 protein: CASSINRENYGYTF. CDR3 DNA: TGTGCCAGCAGTATTAACAGGGAGAACTATGGCTACACCTTC.

This chain uses TRBV2 with TRBJ2-7; 7 bases match TRBD2. With V trimmed by 8 bases and J by 0 bases, 10 bases remained unmatched. The CDR3 length is 15 residues. CDR1 SNHLY and CDR2 FYNNEI come from the germline V gene. The CDR3 loop is CASLKRGESSYEQYF. CDR3 DNA sequence: TGTGCCAGCCTCAAACGGGGGGAGAGCTCCTACGAGCAGTACTTC.

The V gene is TRBV5-1, the J gene TRBJ2-5, with TRBD2 identical over 9 bases. After removal of 0 bases from V and 7 bases from J, the junction contained 7 bases not matched to a gene. The CDR3 spans 15 residues. From germline, CDR1 is SGHRS and CDR2 YFSETQ. The CDR3 protein is CASSLVPSGTATQYF. The CDR3 region has the DNA TGCGCCAGCAGCTTGGTGCCTAGCGGGACAGCGACCCAGTACTTC.

At least ten counts were recorded for this clonotype. The genes are TRBV11-1 and TRBJ2-7; TRBD1 is a possible D gene (6 bases). Germline CDR1 and CDR2: SGHAT and FQDESV (reference sequence). V lost 3 bases and J 3 bases, leaving 15 bases between the germline ends. The CDR3 extends over 15 amino acids. The CDR3 DNA is TGTGCCAGCAGCTTGGATGGGACAAAAAGCTACGAGCAGTACTTC. This sequence encodes CASSLDGTKSYEQYF.

About this clonotype itself: A read error may explain this, as a much larger clone is one base away. The chain recombines TRBV5-4 with TRBJ2-7; the D call may be TRBD1 or TRBD2 (5 bases each). CDR1 and CDR2 (germline): SGHNT, YYREEE (reference sequence). This CDR3 comprises 14 residues. The CDR3 DNA sequence: TGTGCCGGCAGCCAAGAGGGGCCGGGCGGCGAGCAGTACTTC. Its translation is CAGSQEGPGGEQYF.

The J gene is TRBJ2-5, the V gene TRBV15; D gene uncertain. The assigned J gene may be wrong: the sequence end matches TRBJ2-1 better. This CDR3 spans 12 amino acids. Germline V lookup: CDR1 LNHNV, CDR2 YYDKDF (reference sequence). CDR3 sequence (DNA): TGTGCCACCAGCGGACCCCTGGGTGAGCAGTTCTTC. This sequence encodes CATSGPLGEQFF.

In the case of this clonotype: This may be a read error: a much more frequent sequence differs by one nucleotide. The chain links TRBV11-2 to TRBJ1-1; TRBD1 agrees at 8 bases. V trimming: 6 bases; J trimming: 5 bases; junction bases outside the gene matches: 8. The length of the CDR3 is 14 residues. CDR1 is SGHAT and CDR2 is FQNNGV in the germline V gene. This CDR3 reads CASRLNGDRTEAFF. The CDR3 DNA follows: TGTGCCAGCAGACTTAATGGGGACAGGACTGAAGCTTTCTTT.

This clonotype was picked up many times. The chain uses TRBV7-2 and TRBJ1-4; D remains unclear. With 1 base removed from V and 8 bases from J, the gap between germline ends came to 11 bases. CDR1 is SGHTA and CDR2 is FQGNSA in the germline V gene. The CDR3 has 14 residues. The DNA for the CDR3 is TGTGCCAGCAGCTTAGACCGTTCGGAGGAAAAACTGTTTTTT. Translation gives CASSLDRSEEKLFF. Drawing the rest from reference TRBV7-2 and TRBJ1-4, the complete variable domain is GAGVSQSPSNKVTEKGKDVELRCDPISGHTALYWYRQSLGQGLEFLIYFQGNSAPDKSGLPSDRFSAERTGGSVSTLTIQRTQQEDSAVYLCASSLDRSEEKLFFGSGTQLSVL.

Ten or more counts support this clonotype. The V and J genes are TRBV28 and TRBJ2-5; possible D gene TRBD1, 6 bases. V was cut by 3 bases and J by 5 bases, with 13 bases left in between. In germline, CDR1 is MDHEN, CDR2 SYDVKM. This CDR3 contains 14 residues. In DNA form, the CDR3 reads TGTGCCAGCAGTTTCGGGGCAGGGGCGGAGACCCAGTACTTC. This translates into CASSFGAGAETQYF.

This chain uses TRBV7-9 with TRBJ2-7; TRBD1 is a possible D gene (6 bases). This CDR3 has 15 residues. Germline assignment: CDR1 SEHNR and CDR2 FQNEAQ (reference sequence). V was pared by 4 bases and J by 2 bases, with 15 bases between. CDR3 DNA sequence: TGTGCCAGCAGCTCCTCGACAGGCCGGACCTACGAGCAGTACTTC. Translation: CASSSSTGRTYEQYF. Together with reference TRBV7-9 and TRBJ2-7, the CDR3 gives the full variable domain: DTGVSQNPRHKITKRGQNVTFRCDPISEHNRLYWYRQTLGQGPEFLTYFQNEAQLEKSRLLSDRFSAERPKGSFSTLEIQRTEQGDSAMYLCASSSSTGRTYEQYFGPGTRLTVT.

V usage is TRBV2 and J usage is TRBJ1-6, with D hard to call. The germline V gene has CDR1 SNHLY and CDR2 FYNNEI. The V gene lost 7 bases and the J gene lost 7 bases, with 14 bases spanning the gap. The length of the CDR3 is 14 residues. This chain's CDR3 is CASKFDGINSPLHF. CDR3 DNA sequence: TGTGCCAGCAAATTTGACGGTATCAATTCACCCCTCCACTTT.

The rearrangement uses TRBV11-2 and TRBJ2-3; no clear D. V shed 5 bases and J shed 14 bases, with 17 bases lying between them. Germline CDR1 reads SGHAT; CDR2 reads FQNNGV. The CDR3 covers 12 residues. The CDR3 sequence: CASSPPTVHPYF. DNA of the CDR3: TGTGCCAGCAGCCCCCCTACAGTTCATCCGTATTTT.

Concerning this clonotype: Being one base from a much bigger clone, this may be a read error. This chain links TRBV6-2 or TRBV6-3 with TRBJ2-7, with D tentatively TRBD2 (6 bases). Trimming removed 8 bases from V and 1 base from J, with 15 bases in between. The germline V gene has CDR1 MNHEY and CDR2 SVGEGT. The CDR3 totals 14 residues. CDR3 bases: TGTGCCAGCCGGGAGCCCCGGAGATCCTACGAGCAGTACTTC. Amino acids: CASREPRRSYEQYF.

The chain recombines TRBV5-1 with TRBJ2-3; the D gene is possibly TRBD1 (6 bases). The CDR3 spans 15 residues. Germline assignment: CDR1 SGHRS and CDR2 YFSETQ. V dropped 4 bases and J dropped 5 bases, with 17 bases sitting between them. CDR3 sequence: CASSLGGPYQDTQYF. Here the CDR3 DNA reads TGCGCCAGCAGCCTAGGGGGTCCCTACCAAGATACGCAGTATTTT.

This clonotype was picked up many times. The chain is built from TRBV20-1 and TRBJ2-2, with D perhaps matching TRBD1 (5 bases). Trimming removed 3 bases at V and 6 bases at J, with 17 bases between. The CDR3 extends over 15 amino acids. Germline CDR1 is DFQATT and CDR2 is SNEGSKA (reference sequence). The CDR3 region is CSASLAGPRPGELFF. CDR3 bases: TGCAGTGCTAGTTTGGCAGGGCCCAGGCCCGGGGAGCTGTTTTTT.

As to this clonotype: It may be a read error: a sequence one base away is much more abundant. This chain joins TRBV7-2 and TRBJ2-5; either TRBD1 or TRBD2 may fit D (7 bases each). Germline V lookup: CDR1 SGHTA, CDR2 FQGNSA. CDR3 length: 14 amino acids. CDR3 coding DNA: TGTGCCAGTCAGGGGGGGGCCGTACAAGGGACCCAGTACTTC. It encodes CASQGGAVQGTQYF.

CDR3 protein: CSAHAGGMRTGERGYTF. CDR3 DNA: TGCAGTGCCCATGCAGGCGGGATGAGGACAGGGGAACGCGGCTACACCTTC. The chain carries TRBV20-1 and TRBJ1-2; 9 nucleotides line up with TRBD1. CDR3 length: 17 residues. Per germline, CDR1 DFQATT and CDR2 SNEGSKA (reference sequence). The junction had 22 bases not matched to a gene; V was cut back by 6 bases and J by 8 bases.

This clonotype was seen ten or more times. This chain links TRBV9 with TRBJ2-5, with 8 bases fitting TRBD2. Germline V lookup: CDR1 SGDLS, CDR2 YYNGEE. Trimming at V came to 4 bases and at J to 5 bases, leaving 7 bases not matched to a gene. CDR3 length: 14 residues. CDR3 residues: CASSPKTSEETQYF. The CDR3 DNA reads as TGTGCCAGCAGCCCAAAGACTAGCGAGGAGACCCAGTACTTC.

The chain employs TRBV10-3 and TRBJ1-2; unclear D gene. Trimming shortened V by 8 bases and J by 6 bases, and 13 bases separated the two germline ends. The CDR3 spans 12 residues. Germline loops: CDR1 ENHRY, CDR2 SYGVKD. DNA for the CDR3: TGTGCCATCCGAGAGGCCCGCGATGGCTACACCTTC. This encodes CAIREARDGYTF.

The rearrangement uses TRBV2 and TRBJ2-6; D tentatively reads TRBD1 or TRBD2 (5 bases each). CDR1 is SNHLY and CDR2 is FYNNEI in the germline V gene. The CDR3 spans 15 residues. With 8 bases removed from V and 0 bases from J, the gap between germline ends came to 11 bases. The CDR3 reads CASVSGRSGANVLTF. The CDR3, as DNA: TGTGCCAGCGTTTCGGGGCGCTCTGGGGCCAACGTCCTGACTTTC.

In its sample, this clonotype was seen once. The chain is built from TRBV25-1 and TRBJ1-1, with D possibly matching TRBD1 (5 bases). The CDR3 contains 14 residues. Germline V lookup: CDR1 MGHDK, CDR2 SYGVNS. V was cut by 10 bases and J by 3 bases, with 18 bases left in between. The CDR3 bases are TGTGCCACCCAGGTCGGGGCAGGGCACACTGAAGCTTTCTTT. Encoded protein: CATQVGAGHTEAFF.

The chain is built from TRBV29-1 and TRBJ2-2; maybe TRBD1 (5 bases). The CDR3 runs to 14 residues. Trimming removed 3 bases at V and 5 bases at J, with 13 bases between. From germline, CDR1 is SQVTM and CDR2 ANQGSEA. DNA of the CDR3: TGCAGCGTTGACGGTACAGGACCAACCGGGGAGCTGTTTTTT. The encoded protein is CSVDGTGPTGELFF.

This clonotype was found once. The CDR3 reads CAISSALAAQETQYF. The CDR3 DNA sequence: TGTGCCATCAGTTCTGCACTAGCGGCACAAGAGACCCAGTACTTC. The V gene is TRBV7-9, the J gene TRBJ2-5; 8 bases map to TRBD2. This CDR3 comprises 15 residues. The germline V gene encodes CDR1 SEHNR and CDR2 FQNEAQ (reference sequence). V shed 10 bases and J 2 bases; nucleotides not matched to a gene: 12.

This clonotype was seen only a few times. The gene calls are TRBV9 and TRBJ2-7, with TRBD2 matching over 7 bases. V lost 0 bases to trimming and J lost 6 bases; unmatched junction nucleotides: 9. CDR1 SGDLS and CDR2 YYNGEE come from the germline V gene. This CDR3 has 15 residues. The CDR3 DNA is TGTGCCAGCAGCGTAGGGGGGGGGGTGGACCTCGAGCAGTACTTC. Its protein is CASSVGGGVDLEQYF.

Worth noting for this clonotype: A much larger clone lies one base from this, so it may be a read error. The genes are TRBV7-2 and TRBJ1-1; maybe TRBD1 (5 bases). Germline values: CDR1 SGHTA, CDR2 FQGNSA. The CDR3 totals 17 residues. The CDR3 DNA follows: TGTGCCAGCAGAGATAATTCCGGTGGGGATTGGGGCACTGAAGCTCTCTTT. This sequence encodes CASRDNSGGDWGTEALF.

Remarks on this clonotype: Compared with germline, one end of the junction differs, possibly owing to a read error. The chain uses TRBV4-1 and TRBJ2-2, with 14 bases identical to TRBD2. Germline V gives CDR1 MGHRA, CDR2 YSYEKL. This CDR3 region has 19 residues. The CDR3 here is CASRQVRTSGRSPTGELFF. For the CDR3, the DNA is TGCGCCAGCCGCCAAGTCCGGACTAGCGGGAGGAGCCCCACCGGGGAGCTGTTTTTT.